The 23 T cell receptor beta chains in this list originate from one sample, sequenced in a study of siplizumab effects on memory and regulatory T cells. The protocol was immunoSEQ multiplex PCR, while the TCRdb copy is restricted to in-frame clones and leaves out a portion. Among 85,000 to 95,000 clones listed, 94% were seen once. Specimen: non-Treg CD4+ T cells sorted from blood. Every receptor here comes from a human donor in good health.

The chain has TRBV19 and TRBJ2-7; D might be TRBD1 or TRBD2, each matching 5 bases. This CDR3 spans 15 amino acids. The V gene lost 4 bases and the J gene lost 2 bases, with 15 bases spanning the gap. Germline CDR1 is LNHDA and CDR2 is SQIVND (reference sequence). The chain's CDR3 is CASSTFTRGAYEQYF. CDR3 bases: TGTGCCAGTAGTACCTTTACGAGGGGCGCCTACGAGCAGTACTTC.

CDR3 loop: CASSLSGNNNQPQHF. CDR3 DNA: TGCGCCAGCAGCTTGTCAGGGAACAACAATCAGCCCCAGCATTTT. This chain joins TRBV5-1 and TRBJ1-5, with a possible D match to TRBD1 (5 bases). The CDR3 sequence is 15 residues long. V was clipped by 1 base and J by 3 bases, with 11 bases between them. The germline V gene has CDR1 SGHRS and CDR2 YFSETQ.

This clone was seen a single time. The rearrangement links TRBV30 to TRBJ2-7; D possibly corresponds to TRBD2 (7 bases). Germline-derived CDR1 and CDR2 are GTSNPN and SVGIG (reference sequence). The CDR3 spans 14 residues. V was cut by 7 bases and J by 3 bases, with 19 bases left in between. The CDR3 DNA reads as TGTGCCTCGGCTCCTGGGGGGGGCTTCTACGAGCAGTACTTC. As protein: CASAPGGGFYEQYF.

The CDR3 here is CASRGAGELFF. For the CDR3, the DNA is TGTGCCAGCAGGGGTGCCGGGGAGCTGTTTTTT. The genes are TRBV2 and TRBJ2-2, with no clear D. V was trimmed by 6 bases and J by 6 bases, leaving 5 bases between them. The CDR3 sequence is 11 residues long. CDR1 is SNHLY and CDR2 is FYNNEI in the germline V gene.

V usage is TRBV7-9 and J usage is TRBJ2-3, with 8 bases that match TRBD2. The V gene end was trimmed by 0 bases and the J gene end by 4 bases; junction bases not matched to a gene: 3. The length of the CDR3 is 15 residues. The germline V gene has CDR1 SEHNR and CDR2 FQNEAQ (reference sequence). This CDR3 reads CASSLAAGGSDTQYF. CDR3 in DNA: TGTGCCAGCAGCTTAGCGGCGGGAGGCTCAGATACGCAGTATTTT.

The chain recombines TRBV27 with TRBJ2-1; a weak D match, TRBD1 (5 bases). Between the trimmed V and J ends, which lost 5 bases and 2 bases, there was a span of 16 bases. CDR3 size: 16 residues. Germline V gene sequence: CDR1 MNHEY, CDR2 SMNVEV (reference sequence). CDR3 nucleotide sequence: TGTGCCAGCAGTCCCAAAAGCCAGGGTACCTACAATGAGCAGTTCTTC. It yields the protein CASSPKSQGTYNEQFF.

The count of this clone is one. The chain carries TRBV9 and TRBJ1-4, with TRBD1 matching 9 bases. Germline-derived CDR1 and CDR2 are SGDLS and YYNGEE. With V trimmed by 0 bases and J by 8 bases, 2 bases remained unmatched. The CDR3 contains 14 residues. The CDR3 sequence: CASSVGDRDEKLFF. Written as DNA, the CDR3 is TGTGCCAGCAGCGTAGGGGACAGGGACGAAAAACTGTTTTTT. The entire variable domain, with the rest obtained from reference TRBV9 and TRBJ1-4, is as follows: DSGVTQTPKHLITATGQRVTLRCSPRSGDLSVYWYQQSLDQGLQFLIQYYNGEERAKGNILERFSAQQFPDLHSELNLSSLELGDSALYFCASSVGDRDEKLFFGSGTQLSVL.

CDR3 in amino acids: CASSPVGQKETQYF. The DNA for the CDR3 is TGTGCCAGCAGCCCCGTGGGACAGAAAGAGACCCAGTACTTC. The chain carries TRBV7-9 and TRBJ2-5; 7 bases map to TRBD1. There are 14 residues in the CDR3. V lost 5 bases, J lost 3 bases, and 6 bases stayed unmatched. The germline CDR1 and CDR2 sequences are SEHNR and FQNEAQ (reference sequence).

This rearrangement joins TRBV6-1 to TRBJ2-7; 11 nucleotides align to TRBD2. With 4 bases clipped from V and 4 bases from J, the junction kept 0 bases outside the gene matches. CDR1 is MNHNS, CDR2 SASEGT, per germline. The CDR3 has 13 residues. The CDR3 spells CASSASGRYEQYF. CDR3 bases: TGTGCCAGCAGTGCTAGCGGGAGGTACGAGCAGTACTTC.

The chain joins TRBV5-5 to TRBJ2-7; no clear D gene. CDR3 length: 15 residues. V gave up 1 base and J gave up 0 bases, with 11 bases separating them. CDR1 SGHKS and CDR2 YYEKEE come from the germline V gene (reference sequence). This chain's CDR3 is CASSLSVSSSYEQYF. Here the CDR3 DNA reads TGTGCCAGCAGCTTGAGCGTCTCAAGCTCCTACGAGCAGTACTTC. Drawing the rest from reference TRBV5-5 and TRBJ2-7, the complete variable domain is DAGVTQSPTHLIKTRGQQVTLRCSPISGHKSVSWYQQVLGQGPQFIFQYYEKEERGRGNFPDRFSARQFPNYSSELNVNALLLGDSALYLCASSLSVSSSYEQYFGPGTRLTVT.

This chain joins TRBV5-4 and TRBJ1-1; a weak D match, TRBD1 (5 bases). V lost 3 bases to trimming and J lost 1 base, with 10 bases between them. CDR3 size: 14 residues. Germline V gene sequence: CDR1 SGHNT, CDR2 YYREEE (reference sequence). CDR3 DNA sequence: TGTGCCAGCAGCTACACAGGAAGGAACACTGAAGCTTTCTTT. It specifies CASSYTGRNTEAFF.

The CDR3 sequence is CASSSRGRGSSPLHF. CDR3 in DNA: TGTGCCAGCAGTTCCCGGGGCAGGGGGTCTTCACCCCTCCACTTT. The chain is built from TRBV6-5 and TRBJ1-6; 7 nucleotides line up with TRBD1. In germline, CDR1 is MNHEY, CDR2 SVGAGI. CDR3 length: 15 amino acids. V shed 4 bases and J 9 bases; nucleotides not matched to a gene: 9.

Only one count was recorded for this clone. V gene TRBV4-3 combines with J gene TRBJ2-3, with D tentatively TRBD1 (5 bases). CDR3 length: 17 residues. Germline CDR1 reads LGHNA; CDR2 reads YSLEER. V lost 0 bases and J 7 bases, leaving 20 bases between the germline ends. The CDR3 loop is CASSQDGARQLGNTQYF. CDR3 nucleotide sequence: TGCGCCAGCAGCCAAGATGGGGCGCGCCAACTCGGAAATACGCAGTATTTT.

This chain joins TRBV27 and TRBJ1-2, with D unclear. Germline V lookup: CDR1 MNHEY, CDR2 SMNVEV (reference sequence). Trimming took off 5 bases at V and 0 bases at J, with 19 bases between the two ends. There are 17 residues in the CDR3. The CDR3 sequence is CASSPSRPWTANYGYTF. The DNA for the CDR3 is TGTGCCAGCAGTCCGTCCCGACCTTGGACCGCTAACTATGGCTACACCTTC.

The chain carries TRBV6-1 and TRBJ2-7; D perhaps matches TRBD1 (6 bases). This CDR3 has 16 amino acids. The V gene's germline CDR1 is MNHNS and CDR2 SASEGT. V lost 2 bases and J 0 bases, leaving 14 bases between the germline ends. CDR3 region: CASSEMGDIPSYEQYF. In DNA form, the CDR3 reads TGTGCCAGCAGTGAAATGGGGGACATCCCCTCCTACGAGCAGTACTTC.

This chain links TRBV5-4 with TRBJ2-7; possibly TRBD1 for D (5 bases). Germline V lookup: CDR1 SGHNT, CDR2 YYREEE (reference sequence). There are 15 residues in the CDR3. V was pared by 1 base and J by 6 bases, with 17 bases between. The CDR3 loop reads CASSLQGRSGGEQYF. CDR3 DNA: TGTGCCAGCAGCTTGCAGGGTAGATCGGGTGGCGAGCAGTACTTC.

This rearrangement joins TRBV14 to TRBJ2-7, with 8 bases matching TRBD1. CDR3 length: 16 residues. After removal of 4 bases from V and 4 bases from J, the junction contained 12 bases not matched to a gene. Per germline, CDR1 SGHDN and CDR2 FVKESK. As DNA, the CDR3 is TGTGCCAGCAGCCCGGGACCTAGGACAGGGCTATACGAGCAGTACTTC. Its translation: CASSPGPRTGLYEQYF.

This clone showed up just once. The gene calls are TRBV11-1 and TRBJ2-4; 7 bases are shared with TRBD1. In germline, CDR1 is SGHAT, CDR2 FQDESV (reference sequence). The CDR3 has 16 residues. V trimming: 1 base; J trimming: 4 bases; junction bases outside the gene matches: 7. The CDR3 spells CASSLGNRGRKNIQYF. The CDR3, as DNA: TGTGCCAGCAGCTTAGGGAACAGGGGAAGGAAAAACATTCAGTACTTC.

The rearrangement uses TRBV6-5 and TRBJ2-3; D is undetermined. CDR1 and CDR2 (germline): MNHEY, SVGAGI. CDR3 length: 12 residues. Between the trimmed V and J ends, which lost 8 bases and 6 bases, there was a span of 12 bases. The CDR3 loop is CASGVGWDTQYF. For the CDR3, the DNA is TGTGCCAGCGGGGTTGGTTGGGATACGCAGTATTTT.

The chain has TRBV4-1 and TRBJ2-7; D perhaps matches TRBD1 (6 bases). V lost 0 bases to trimming and J lost 2 bases, with 8 bases between them. The CDR3 is 14 residues long. Germline loops: CDR1 MGHRA, CDR2 YSYEKL. CDR3 amino acids: CASSQDQGPYEQYF. DNA for the CDR3: TGCGCCAGCAGCCAAGATCAGGGGCCCTACGAGCAGTACTTC.

This chain links TRBV7-9 with TRBJ2-6; TRBD1 aligns across 10 bases. V gave up 7 bases and J gave up 0 bases; unmatched junction bases: 9. The CDR3 has 18 residues. The germline V gene has CDR1 SEHNR and CDR2 FQNEAQ (reference sequence). DNA of the CDR3: TGTGCCAGCAACAAAGGAGGGACAGGGGCCTCTGGGGCCAACGTCCTGACTTTC. Protein sequence: CASNKGGTGASGANVLTF.

The chain employs TRBV27 and TRBJ1-1, with 7 bases identical to TRBD1. The CDR3 runs to 15 residues. V was pared by 4 bases and J by 1 base, with 6 bases of the junction left unmatched. The V gene's germline CDR1 is MNHEY and CDR2 SMNVEV (reference sequence). This CDR3 reads CASSSRQGPNTEAFF. Here the CDR3 DNA reads TGTGCCAGCAGTTCCCGACAGGGCCCGAACACTGAAGCTTTCTTT.

This chain joins TRBV14 and TRBJ1-3; D gene unclear. Trimming shortened V by 5 bases and J by 2 bases, and 10 bases separated the two germline ends. Germline lookup yields CDR1 SGHDN and CDR2 FVKESK. The CDR3 runs 14 residues. As DNA, the CDR3 is TGTGCCAGCAGCTTGACAAGCCCTGGAAACACCATATATTTT. It translates to CASSLTSPGNTIYF.